A single sample is the source of the 14 T cell receptor beta chains below, sequenced in a study of CD8+ T cells in alopecia areata. Extracted RNA was reverse transcribed into cDNA, the sequencing template. Clones were sequenced by immunoSEQ multiplex PCR, and TCRdb holds only the in-frame ones, with some missing. The data contain about 98,000 clones, under 45% of them singletons. Source material: CD4+ T cells sorted from blood. These receptors came from a human donor with alopecia areata.

The chain employs TRBV27 and TRBJ2-5, with D hard to call. The CDR3 runs to 16 residues. V was shortened by 6 bases and J by 0 bases, with 17 bases between the two germline ends. CDR1 is MNHEY, CDR2 SMNVEV, per germline (reference sequence). The CDR3, as DNA: TGTGCCAGCAGGCCTATTCGGACGGCGTACCAAGAGACCCAGTACTTC. Its translation: CASRPIRTAYQETQYF.

This chain links TRBV5-6 with TRBJ2-7; a weak D match, TRBD1 (5 bases). Germline V lookup: CDR1 SGHDT, CDR2 YYEEEE. Between the trimmed V and J ends, which lost 4 bases and 1 base, there was a span of 12 bases. The CDR3 has 14 residues. This CDR3 is CASSPFDRSYEQYF. The CDR3 coding sequence is TGTGCCAGCAGCCCATTCGACAGATCCTACGAGCAGTACTTC.

This clone was detected a few times. CDR3 residues: CASRGRRQPQHF. CDR3 coding DNA: TGTGCCAGCAGGGGCCGGAGGCAGCCCCAGCATTTT. The chain joins TRBV21-1 to TRBJ1-5. TRBV21-1 is termed a pseudogene. The CDR3 loop spans 12 amino acids.

This clone was detected only a few times. The V call is TRBV29-1, the J call TRBJ2-7; D possibly uses TRBD1 or TRBD2 (6 bases each). The V and J ends lost 3 bases and 0 bases respectively, with 9 bases between them. The CDR3 runs to 13 residues. Germline V CDR1 and CDR2: SQVTM, ANQGSEA. The CDR3 nucleotides are TGCAGCGTTGATCCGGGGGCCTCCTACGAGCAGTACTTC. Encoded protein: CSVDPGASYEQYF.

This clone has a single count. The chain is built from TRBV6-5 and TRBJ2-7; the D gene is possibly TRBD1 (5 bases). Germline V gene lookup returns CDR1 MNHEY and CDR2 SVGAGI. Trimming took off 8 bases at V and 6 bases at J, with 11 bases between the two ends. The CDR3 spans 11 residues. The CDR3 region is CASQGAAEQYF. The CDR3 DNA reads TGTGCCAGCCAAGGGGCGGCCGAGCAGTACTTC.

About this clone: Other DNA sequences in this specimen translate into the identical CDR3. This chain uses TRBV29-1 with TRBJ2-7, with a tentative D call TRBD1 (5 bases). The ends were cut back, 0 bases at V and 7 bases at J, with 10 bases in the middle. Looked up from germline, CDR1 is SQVTM and CDR2 is ANQGSEA. CDR3 length: 12 residues. CDR3 bases: TGCAGCGTTGAAGATCGGACATATGAGCAGTACTTC. Encoded protein: CSVEDRTYEQYF.

The genes are TRBV28 and TRBJ2-7; 7 positions agree with TRBD2. CDR3 size: 13 residues. Trimming cost V 7 bases and J 0 bases; bases outside gene matches: 3. Germline CDR1 reads MDHEN; CDR2 reads SYDVKM. CDR3 in amino acids: CASIRDYSYEQYF. In DNA, the CDR3 is TGTGCCAGCATTCGGGACTACTCCTACGAGCAGTACTTC.

This clone has more than one count but fewer than ten. V usage is TRBV29-1 and J usage is TRBJ2-2; D is possibly TRBD1 (5 bases). CDR1 and CDR2 (germline): SQVTM, ANQGSEA. CDR3 length: 13 amino acids. Trimming stripped 5 bases from V and 6 bases from J, with 13 bases between. CDR3 region: CSVRLQGAGELFF. CDR3 sequence (DNA): TGCAGCGTTCGTTTGCAGGGTGCCGGGGAGCTGTTTTTT.

The rearrangement joins TRBV29-1 to TRBJ2-3, with D hard to call. The CDR3 loop spans 14 amino acids. The V gene's germline CDR1 is SQVTM and CDR2 ANQGSEA. V dropped 6 bases and J dropped 3 bases, with 16 bases sitting between them. The DNA for the CDR3 is TGCAGCGTGTTCTACTCCTCGGCAACAGATACGCAGTATTTT. Its protein is CSVFYSSATDTQYF.

The rearrangement uses TRBV29-1 and TRBJ2-3, with D perhaps TRBD2 (5 bases). Trimming took 4 bases from V and 3 from J, leaving 5 bases between them. The germline CDR1 and CDR2 sequences are SQVTM and ANQGSEA. The CDR3 has 11 amino acids. CDR3 sequence reads: CSVGGTDTQYF. CDR3 nucleotides: TGCAGCGTTGGCGGGACAGATACGCAGTATTTT.

This clone was counted a few times. The V call is TRBV19, the J call TRBJ2-3, with 8 bases aligning to TRBD2. Looked up from germline, CDR1 is LNHDA and CDR2 is SQIVND (reference sequence). V was clipped by 6 bases and J by 1 base; unmatched bases: 6. This CDR3 contains 15 residues. The CDR3 DNA reads as TGTGCCAGTAGACCGGAGCGGGAGCGCACAGATACGCAGTATTTT. Its translation is CASRPERERTDTQYF.

This clone was recorded a few times. The chain employs TRBV29-1 and TRBJ2-7; TRBD1 matches 10 bases. The CDR3 extends over 14 amino acids. CDR1 is SQVTM, CDR2 ANQGSEA, per germline. Germline trimming cut 6 bases from V and 2 bases from J; bases unmatched to any gene: 7. This chain's CDR3 is CSVGDRGRPYEQYF. The CDR3, as DNA: TGCAGCGTCGGGGACAGGGGCCGACCCTACGAGCAGTACTTC.

This chain links TRBV28 with TRBJ2-6; no clear D. Germline V gene sequence: CDR1 MDHEN, CDR2 SYDVKM. The ends were cut back, 10 bases at V and 2 bases at J, with 12 bases in the middle. The CDR3 is 14 amino acids. CDR3 in amino acids: CATVNRPGANVLTF. CDR3 sequence (DNA): TGTGCCACCGTAAATCGCCCTGGGGCCAACGTCCTGACTTTC.

V usage is TRBV29-1 and J usage is TRBJ2-3; D is possibly TRBD1 or TRBD2 (7 bases each). V lost 1 base to trimming and J lost 5 bases, with 19 bases between them. The germline gives CDR1 SQVTM, CDR2 ANQGSEA. This CDR3 comprises 16 residues. The CDR3 protein is CSVEGGGQPTLDTQYF. The DNA of the CDR3 is TGCAGCGTTGAAGGGGGGGGACAGCCGACGCTAGATACGCAGTATTTT.